The sequence of this T cell receptor beta chain was determined in a study of Graves' ophthalmopathy and Graves' hyperthyroidism. This clonotype came up many times. RNA transcripts were the source from which TCR beta CDR3 regions were amplified. First-round RT-PCR used HTBI primers; second-round multiplex PCR followed. TCRdb independently ran MiXCR on the multiplex PCR reads; one entry per CDR3 protein. The sample lists almost 750,000 distinct CDR3 sequences; roughly 41% were seen once. Germline V gene lookup returns CDR1 SEHNR and CDR2 FQNEAQ (reference sequence). The CDR3 contains 16 residues. Trimming stripped 4 bases from V and 1 base from J, with 16 bases between.

This receptor was taken from an adult man with Graves' ophthalmopathy. The gene calls are TRBV7-9 and TRBJ2-5; TRBD1 might be the D (6 bases). Sequencing was performed on peripheral blood. CDR3 residues: CASSYRVVGAQETQYF. CDR3 nucleotides: TGTGCCAGCAGCTACAGGGTTGTTGGGGCCCAAGAGACCCAGTACTTC.